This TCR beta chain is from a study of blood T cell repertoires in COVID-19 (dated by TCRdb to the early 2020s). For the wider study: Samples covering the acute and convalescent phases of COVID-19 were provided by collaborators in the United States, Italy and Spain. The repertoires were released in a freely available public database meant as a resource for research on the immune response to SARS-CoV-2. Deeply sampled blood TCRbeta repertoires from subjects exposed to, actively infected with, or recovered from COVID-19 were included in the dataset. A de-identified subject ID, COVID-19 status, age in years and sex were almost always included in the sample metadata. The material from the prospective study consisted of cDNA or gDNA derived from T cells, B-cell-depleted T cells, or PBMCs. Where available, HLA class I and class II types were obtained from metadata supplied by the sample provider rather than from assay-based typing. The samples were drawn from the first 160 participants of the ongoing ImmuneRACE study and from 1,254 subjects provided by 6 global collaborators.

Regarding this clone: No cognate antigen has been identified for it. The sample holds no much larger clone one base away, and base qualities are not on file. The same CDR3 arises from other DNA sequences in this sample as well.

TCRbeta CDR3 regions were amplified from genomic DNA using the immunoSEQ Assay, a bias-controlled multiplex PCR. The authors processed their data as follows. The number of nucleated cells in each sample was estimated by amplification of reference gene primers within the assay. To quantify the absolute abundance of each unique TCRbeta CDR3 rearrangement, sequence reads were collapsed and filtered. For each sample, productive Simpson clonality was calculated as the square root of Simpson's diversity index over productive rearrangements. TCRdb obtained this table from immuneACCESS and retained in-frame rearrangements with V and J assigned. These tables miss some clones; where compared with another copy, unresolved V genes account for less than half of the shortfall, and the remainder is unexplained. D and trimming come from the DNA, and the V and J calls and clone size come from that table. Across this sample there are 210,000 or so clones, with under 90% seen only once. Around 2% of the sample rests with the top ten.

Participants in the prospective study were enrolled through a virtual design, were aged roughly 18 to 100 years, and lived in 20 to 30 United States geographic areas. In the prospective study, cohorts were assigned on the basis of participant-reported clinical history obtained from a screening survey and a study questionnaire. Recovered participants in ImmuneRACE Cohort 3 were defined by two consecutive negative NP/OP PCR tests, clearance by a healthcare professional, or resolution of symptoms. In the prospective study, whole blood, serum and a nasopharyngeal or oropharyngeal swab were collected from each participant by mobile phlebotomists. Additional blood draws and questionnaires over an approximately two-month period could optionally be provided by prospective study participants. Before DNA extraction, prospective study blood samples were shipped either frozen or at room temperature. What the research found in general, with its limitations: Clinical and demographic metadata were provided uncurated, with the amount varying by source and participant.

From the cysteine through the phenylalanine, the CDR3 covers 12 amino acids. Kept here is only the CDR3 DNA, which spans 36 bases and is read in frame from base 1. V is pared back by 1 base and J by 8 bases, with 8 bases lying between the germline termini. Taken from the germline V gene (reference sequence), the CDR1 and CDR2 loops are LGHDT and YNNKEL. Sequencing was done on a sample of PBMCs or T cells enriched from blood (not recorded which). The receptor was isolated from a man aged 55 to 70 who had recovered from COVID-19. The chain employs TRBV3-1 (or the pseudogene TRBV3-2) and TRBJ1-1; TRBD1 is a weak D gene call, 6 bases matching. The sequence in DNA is TGTGCCAGCAGCCAAGGAGGGGGAGAAGCTTTCTTT. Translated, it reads CASSQGGGEAFF.